Listed here are 24 T cell receptor beta chains from one sample, sequenced in a study of long-term antiretroviral therapy in people with HIV. Sequencing used immunoSEQ v3.0 at survey level. Assay: immunoSEQ multiplex PCR; the TCRdb copy retains only in-frame clones and omits some. The data hold under 25,000 clones, with over 70% observed a single time. The sample was unsorted PBMCs, taken 0.5 years before starting antiretroviral therapy. The receptors here all came from a man aged 18 to 35 with HIV.

V gene TRBV7-8 combines with J gene TRBJ1-4, with D unclear. The CDR3 is 12 amino acids. Germline CDR1 reads SGHVS; CDR2 reads FQNEAQ. V gave up 1 base and J gave up 7 bases, with 4 bases separating them. The CDR3 protein is CASSLDLEKLFF. CDR3 sequence (DNA): TGTGCCAGCAGCTTAGATCTTGAAAAACTGTTTTTT.

The chain joins TRBV9 to TRBJ1-4; 7 nucleotides align to TRBD1. Trimming at V came to 0 bases and at J to 6 bases, leaving 8 bases not matched to a gene. The CDR3 extends over 16 amino acids. CDR1 SGDLS and CDR2 YYNGEE come from the germline V gene. In nucleotides, the CDR3 is TGTGCCAGCAGCGTAGAAGGGGGCGCTGTAGATGAAAAACTGTTTTTT. It is translated as CASSVEGGAVDEKLFF.

The CDR3 region is CASSRDREVSGELFF. The DNA for the CDR3 is TGTGCCAGCAGCCGAGACAGGGAGGTATCCGGGGAGCTGTTTTTT. The chain carries TRBV6-5 and TRBJ2-2; TRBD1 might be the D (7 bases). The CDR3 extends over 15 amino acids. V lost 6 bases and J lost 6, with 17 bases in between. Germline V gene data show CDR1 as MNHEY and CDR2 as SVGAGI.

This clone occurred once. The rearrangement joins TRBV28 to TRBJ1-2, with a tentative D call TRBD1 (6 bases). Trimming cost V 3 bases and J 6 bases, with 11 bases left between them. The CDR3 is 13 amino acids. CDR1 and CDR2 from the germline V gene are MDHEN and SYDVKM. For the CDR3, the DNA is TGTGCCAGCAGTTTGTCCACAGGGAATGGCTACACCTTC. Its translation: CASSLSTGNGYTF.

The chain is built from TRBV7-9 and TRBJ2-7; 10 bases are shared with TRBD1. Trimming cost V 5 bases and J 3 bases; bases outside gene matches: 4. Germline CDR1 and CDR2: SEHNR and FQNEAQ (reference sequence). The CDR3 covers 14 residues. The CDR3 reads CASSPRTGGYEQYF. CDR3 sequence (DNA): TGTGCCAGCAGCCCCCGGACAGGGGGCTACGAGCAGTACTTC.

The CDR3 DNA is TGTGCCAGCAGCTTAGTAGGCGCGGCCAAAAACATTCAGTACTTC. Translated, it gives CASSLVGAAKNIQYF. The chain employs TRBV7-9 and TRBJ2-4; D gene uncertain. Trimming removed 1 base from V and 1 base from J, with 8 bases in between. Germline assignment: CDR1 SEHNR and CDR2 FQNEAQ (reference sequence). This CDR3 is 15 amino acids long.

This chain uses TRBV6-1 with TRBJ1-1; no clear D gene. CDR1 MNHNS and CDR2 SASEGT come from the germline V gene. Trimming shortened V by 8 bases and J by 0 bases, and 13 bases separated the two germline ends. The CDR3 is made up of 14 amino acids. CDR3: CASGSWGLNTEAFF. In DNA, the CDR3 is TGTGCCAGCGGGTCGTGGGGTTTGAACACTGAAGCTTTCTTT.

The chain uses TRBV7-9 and TRBJ2-1; no reliable D call. The CDR3 runs 17 residues. The germline CDR1 and CDR2 sequences are SEHNR and FQNEAQ (reference sequence). V was clipped by 5 bases and J by 0 bases, with 17 bases between them. In nucleotides, the CDR3 is TGTGCCAGCAGCACTTTCCAGACGGGTCTCTCCTACAATGAGCAGTTCTTC. It is translated as CASSTFQTGLSYNEQFF.

The rearrangement links TRBV5-1 to TRBJ2-2; possible D gene TRBD1, 6 bases. Looked up from germline, CDR1 is SGHRS and CDR2 is YFSETQ. V lost 3 bases to trimming and J lost 5 bases, with 8 bases between them. This CDR3 is 13 amino acids long. Here the CDR3 reads CASSWTATGELFF. CDR3 coding DNA: TGCGCCAGCAGCTGGACAGCGACCGGGGAGCTGTTTTTT.

V usage is TRBV19 and J usage is TRBJ1-2, with D unclear. V was shortened by 8 bases and J by 3 bases, with 13 bases between the two germline ends. Germline CDR1 reads LNHDA; CDR2 reads SQIVND (reference sequence). The CDR3 has 13 amino acids. CDR3: CASARGIDYGYTF. The CDR3 nucleotides read TGTGCCAGTGCCCGGGGAATCGACTATGGCTACACCTTC.

In this sample, this clone turned up once. V is TRBV5-6 and J is TRBJ2-2; D gene unclear. Trimming removed 0 bases at V and 5 bases at J, with 5 bases between. The CDR3 runs 13 residues. CDR1 SGHDT and CDR2 YYEEEE come from the germline V gene. The DNA for the CDR3 is TGTGCCAGCAGCTTGGCCGGGACCGGGGAGCTGTTTTTT. It specifies CASSLAGTGELFF.

The chain carries TRBV25-1 and TRBJ2-2; no clear D. This CDR3 contains 14 residues. Between the trimmed V and J ends, which lost 3 bases and 5 bases, there was a span of 10 bases. Per the germline V gene, CDR1 is MGHDK and CDR2 is SYGVNS. The CDR3, as DNA: TGTGCCAGCAGTGAGGTCTACGGGACCGGGGAGCTGTTTTTT. This sequence encodes CASSEVYGTGELFF.

This clone has only one observation. The chain joins TRBV18 to TRBJ2-5; 8 positions match TRBD2. The CDR3 is 18 residues long. The trim removed 2 bases at V and 2 bases at J, leaving 13 bases unmatched. The germline gives CDR1 KGHSH, CDR2 LQKENI. The CDR3 region has the DNA TGTGCCAGCTCACCAGGTTGGCGGACTAGCCCGGGTCAAGAGACCCAGTACTTC. Amino acid sequence: CASSPGWRTSPGQETQYF.

This clone was seen a few times. The chain has TRBV2 and TRBJ2-7; tentatively, D is TRBD1 (7 bases). V shed 1 base and J shed 2 bases, with 12 bases lying between them. This CDR3 contains 15 residues. Germline loops: CDR1 SNHLY, CDR2 FYNNEI. The chain's CDR3 is CASSEGGTAAYEQYF. CDR3 DNA: TGTGCCAGCAGTGAAGGCGGGACAGCTGCCTACGAGCAGTACTTC.

For the CDR3, the DNA is TGTGCCAGCAGAACAGGGAGGTCCTCTAACTATGGCTACACCTTC. This translates into CASRTGRSSNYGYTF. This chain connects TRBV2 to TRBJ1-2; D is perhaps TRBD1 (6 bases). Trimming took off 6 bases at V and 0 bases at J, with 14 bases between the two ends. Germline values: CDR1 SNHLY, CDR2 FYNNEI. The CDR3 consists of 15 residues. The full variable domain, in which reference TRBV2 and TRBJ1-2 provide the parts outside the CDR3, is EPEVTQTPSHQVTQMGQEVILRCVPISNHLYFYWYRQILGQKVEFLVSFYNNEISEKSEIFDDQFSVERPDGSNFTLKIRSTKLEDSAMYFCASRTGRSSNYGYTFGSGTRLTVV.

The V call is TRBV7-7, the J call TRBJ2-3, with 8 bases aligning to TRBD2. The CDR3 runs 16 residues. CDR1 is SSHAT and CDR2 is FNYEAQ in the germline V gene (reference sequence). J lost 2 bases, V lost 5 bases, and 9 bases had no gene match. CDR3 sequence reads: CASSPIGGGITDTQYF. CDR3 nucleotide sequence: TGTGCCAGCAGCCCTATTGGCGGGGGGATCACAGATACGCAGTATTTT.

The CDR3 loop reads CASSPIYLLNSYEQYF. CDR3 sequence (DNA): TGCGCCAGCAGCCCGATCTACCTGCTCAATTCCTACGAGCAGTACTTC. This chain uses TRBV4-1 with TRBJ2-7; D not certain. Per germline, CDR1 MGHRA and CDR2 YSYEKL. Between the trimmed V and J ends, which lost 4 bases and 1 base, there was a span of 17 bases. This CDR3 has 16 amino acids.

This sequence joins TRBV23-1 and TRBJ1-1, with D tentatively TRBD1 (5 bases). TRBV23-1 is an ORF for which the function is uncertain. The CDR3 has 16 residues. Trimming stripped 9 bases from V and 4 bases from J, with 24 bases between. The CDR3 nucleotides are TGCGCCAGTAGACCAAATCCGGGGCTGAAGCGCACTGAAGCTTTCTTT. It yields the protein CASRPNPGLKRTEAFF.

The rearrangement links TRBV6-5 to TRBJ2-1; 12 nucleotides line up with TRBD2. The V gene end was trimmed by 5 bases and the J gene end by 7 bases; junction bases not matched to a gene: 6. The germline V gene has CDR1 MNHEY and CDR2 SVGAGI. This CDR3 comprises 15 residues. CDR3 sequence (DNA): TGTGCCAGCAGTCCTAGCGGGGGGGCGGAGAATGAGCAGTTCTTC. This codes for CASSPSGGAENEQFF.

The sample holds one count of this clone. The chain joins TRBV18 to TRBJ1-6; tentatively, D is TRBD1 (5 bases). The germline V gene encodes CDR1 KGHSH and CDR2 LQKENI. V was cut by 2 bases and J by 7 bases, with 18 bases left in between. This CDR3 contains 17 residues. This CDR3 is CASSPSFSGRGNSPLHF. As DNA, the CDR3 is TGTGCCAGCTCACCATCTTTCTCGGGGCGCGGGAATTCACCCCTCCACTTT.

A few counts support this clone. The chain uses TRBV10-3 and TRBJ1-2; a weak D match, TRBD1 (5 bases). This CDR3 comprises 12 residues. Germline-derived CDR1 and CDR2 are ENHRY and SYGVKD. V was cut by 6 bases and J by 3 bases, with 8 bases left in between. This CDR3 reads CAISVRDYGYTF. In nucleotides, the CDR3 is TGTGCCATCAGCGTCAGGGACTATGGCTACACCTTC.

The V call is TRBV4-1, the J call TRBJ1-1, with D unresolved. The germline V and J ends were trimmed by 4 bases and 1 base, with 19 bases remaining between them. The CDR3 totals 17 residues. The germline gives CDR1 MGHRA, CDR2 YSYEKL. In DNA, the CDR3 is TGCGCCAGCAGCCTCCCCCTGTCCCAGCGTCAGAACACTGAAGCTTTCTTT. Translated, it gives CASSLPLSQRQNTEAFF.

This clone was seen a single time. This chain uses TRBV4-3 with TRBJ1-5; D is unresolved. This CDR3 is 15 amino acids long. Between the trimmed V and J ends, which lost 0 bases and 0 bases, there was a span of 6 bases. Germline V gene data show CDR1 as LGHNA and CDR2 as YSLEER. The CDR3 here is CASSQDQDSNQPQHF. CDR3 DNA: TGCGCCAGCAGCCAAGATCAGGATAGCAATCAGCCCCAGCATTTT.

The chain carries TRBV9 and TRBJ2-7, with 8 bases lining up with TRBD2. V dropped 4 bases and J dropped 0; count of bases not matched to a gene: 15. The CDR3 has 18 amino acids. CDR1 is SGDLS and CDR2 is YYNGEE in the germline V gene. The CDR3: CASSPRGSGSLSSYEQYF. The CDR3, as DNA: TGTGCCAGCAGCCCCCGTGGGAGCGGGAGTCTAAGCTCCTACGAGCAGTACTTC.